One and the same sample provided the 17 T cell receptor beta chains below, sequenced in a study of cytomegalovirus exposure and HLA in healthy donors. TCRdb's copy holds only in-frame clones and misses some; the assay was immunoSEQ multiplex PCR. This table has 250,000 to 400,000 clones, approximately 91% appearing once. The sample comprised PBMCs. The receptors come from a young man in good health and CMV-seronegative.

This clone was found many times. The genes are TRBV6-4 and TRBJ2-3; 9 bases match TRBD2. After removal of 3 bases from V and 5 bases from J, the junction contained 6 bases not matched to a gene. CDR1 MRHNA and CDR2 SNTAGT come from the germline V gene. The CDR3 is 15 residues long. CDR3 nucleotide sequence: TGTGCCAGCAGTGAGATTAGCGGGGGACTAGATACGCAGTATTTT. Amino acid sequence: CASSEISGGLDTQYF.

The gene calls are TRBV11-2 and TRBJ1-4, with D perhaps matching TRBD1 (5 bases). Germline CDR1 is SGHAT and CDR2 is FQNNGV. CDR3 length: 15 residues. Trimming removed 1 base from V and 8 bases from J, with 14 bases in between. In DNA form, the CDR3 reads TGTGCCAGCAGCTTAGGAGGCAGGGTTAGGGAAAAACTGTTTTTT. It is translated as CASSLGGRVREKLFF.

The J gene is TRBJ1-5, the V gene TRBV7-8, with TRBD1 matching over 7 bases. The CDR3 totals 13 residues. V dropped 5 bases and J dropped 7; count of bases not matched to a gene: 5. Germline V gene lookup returns CDR1 SGHVS and CDR2 FQNEAQ. The CDR3 is CASSNRGGQPQHF. In DNA form, the CDR3 reads TGTGCCAGCAGCAACAGGGGCGGGCAGCCCCAGCATTTT.

This chain links TRBV6-1 with TRBJ1-2, with 7 bases fitting TRBD1. Per germline, CDR1 MNHNS and CDR2 SASEGT. The CDR3 loop spans 15 amino acids. V gave up 3 bases and J gave up 0 bases; unmatched junction bases: 4. The CDR3 nucleotides read TGTGCCAGCAGTGAGGGACAGCTCCCTAACTATGGCTACACCTTC. It yields the protein CASSEGQLPNYGYTF.

The CDR3 sequence is CASSHMPGQDNSPLHF. The CDR3 bases are TGCGCCAGCAGCCATATGCCGGGACAGGATAATTCACCCCTCCACTTT. The gene calls are TRBV4-1 and TRBJ1-6, with 8 bases matching TRBD1. Germline CDR1 MGHRA, CDR2 YSYEKL. The CDR3 is 16 residues long. The V and J ends lost 3 bases and 5 bases, in that order; junction bases with no gene match: 6.

The chain recombines TRBV12-5 with TRBJ1-3, with D unresolved. V gave up 5 bases and J gave up 7 bases, with 12 bases separating them. CDR1 is LGHNT and CDR2 is FRNRAP in the germline V gene. The length of the CDR3 is 13 residues. The CDR3 DNA sequence: TGTGCTAGTGGTCCGCCCACGGAGAACACCATATATTTT. Its translation is CASGPPTENTIYF.

V gene TRBV7-6 combines with J gene TRBJ1-5; D not resolved. Trimming pared 2 bases from V and 4 bases from J, leaving 6 bases between. This CDR3 comprises 13 residues. The V gene's germline CDR1 is SGHVS and CDR2 FNYEAQ. CDR3: CASSLHENQPQHF. The CDR3 region has the DNA TGTGCCAGCAGCTTACACGAGAATCAGCCCCAGCATTTT.

The gene calls are TRBV27 and TRBJ2-2; 10 bases line up with TRBD2. This CDR3 contains 13 residues. Trimming removed 5 bases from V and 6 bases from J; junction bases left unmatched: 0. Germline values: CDR1 MNHEY, CDR2 SMNVEV (reference sequence). The CDR3 region is CASSLAGAGELFF. CDR3 nucleotides: TGTGCCAGCAGTCTAGCGGGGGCCGGGGAGCTGTTTTTT.

The chain couples TRBV6-5 to TRBJ1-1, with 8 bases aligning to TRBD1. V was pared by 5 bases and J by 6 bases, with 11 bases of the junction left unmatched. Germline V gene data show CDR1 as MNHEY and CDR2 as SVGAGI. The CDR3 sequence is 15 residues long. CDR3 sequence (DNA): TGTGCCAGCAGTAACGACAGACAGGGGAGGGCTGAAGCTTTCTTT. It is translated as CASSNDRQGRAEAFF.

The chain couples TRBV7-9 to TRBJ2-2; TRBD1 might be the D (5 bases). V lost 2 bases and J lost 0, with 7 bases in between. Germline CDR1 and CDR2: SEHNR and FQNEAQ (reference sequence). The CDR3 is 15 amino acids. CDR3 nucleotide sequence: TGTGCCAGCAGCTTAAGGACAACGAACACCGGGGAGCTGTTTTTT. Translated: CASSLRTTNTGELFF.

This chain links TRBV23-1 with TRBJ1-5; 7 bases agree with TRBD1. TRBV23-1 is recorded as an ORF, its role being uncertain. With 0 bases clipped from V and 7 bases from J, the junction kept 6 bases outside the gene matches. This CDR3 comprises 15 residues. CDR3 nucleotide sequence: TGCGCCAGCAGTCAATCGTTAAGGACAGGCCAGCCCCAGCATTTT. Translated, it gives CASSQSLRTGQPQHF.

The chain joins TRBV7-2 to TRBJ2-3, with D possibly being TRBD2 (5 bases). Germline CDR1 SGHTA, CDR2 FQGNSA. With 5 bases removed from V and 0 bases from J, the gap between germline ends came to 15 bases. The CDR3 spans 16 residues. The CDR3 loop is CASSLDYTISTDTQYF. For the CDR3, the DNA is TGTGCCAGCAGCCTCGACTACACTATCAGCACAGATACGCAGTATTTT. Drawing the rest from reference TRBV7-2 and TRBJ2-3, the complete variable domain is GAGVSQSPSNKVTEKGKDVELRCDPISGHTALYWYRQSLGQGLEFLIYFQGNSAPDKSGLPSDRFSAERTGGSVSTLTIQRTQQEDSAVYLCASSLDYTISTDTQYFGPGTRLTVL.

This chain links TRBV4-1 with TRBJ2-7; D unresolved. The germline CDR1 and CDR2 sequences are MGHRA and YSYEKL. The CDR3 consists of 13 residues. The V end was cut by 0 bases, the J end by 1 base, with 4 bases between. The CDR3 nucleotides read TGCGCCAGCAGCCAAGACAGGTCCTACGAGCAGTACTTC. It is translated as CASSQDRSYEQYF.

This clone was observed a single time. This chain connects TRBV18 to TRBJ2-2; 7 nucleotides match TRBD1. CDR3 length: 15 amino acids. Germline V gene sequence: CDR1 KGHSH, CDR2 LQKENI. V shed 3 bases and J 6 bases; nucleotides not matched to a gene: 7. The CDR3 spells CASSPRQGEAGELFF. In DNA form, the CDR3 reads TGTGCCAGCTCACCGCGGCAGGGGGAAGCCGGGGAGCTGTTTTTT.

V and J are TRBV10-3 and TRBJ2-6; 9 positions agree with TRBD1. Germline V gene sequence: CDR1 ENHRY, CDR2 SYGVKD. This CDR3 spans 14 amino acids. Trimming took 8 bases from V and 3 from J; bases not matched to a gene: 2. In nucleotides, the CDR3 is TGTGCCATCGACAGGGGGTATGGGGCCAACGTCCTGACTTTC. Residues: CAIDRGYGANVLTF.

The chain couples TRBV6-5 to TRBJ1-1, with no clear D. The CDR3 sequence is 14 residues long. Between the trimmed V and J ends, which lost 6 bases and 0 bases, there was a span of 11 bases. Looked up from germline, CDR1 is MNHEY and CDR2 is SVGAGI. In DNA form, the CDR3 reads TGTGCCAGCAGCCCTGCCAACATGAACACTGAAGCTTTCTTT. It codes for CASSPANMNTEAFF.

CDR3 DNA sequence: TGTGCCAGTAGTATTTCGGGTACCAATCAGCCCCAGCATTTT. Its protein is CASSISGTNQPQHF. The J gene is TRBJ1-5, the V gene TRBV19; D not resolved. The CDR3 covers 14 residues. V was cut by 3 bases and J by 3 bases, with 9 bases left in between. Germline loops: CDR1 LNHDA, CDR2 SQIVND (reference sequence).